These T cell receptor beta chains were read from a single sample in a study of blood T cell repertoires in COVID-19. TCRdb's table, derived via immunoSEQ multiplex PCR, lists solely in-frame clones and lacks some. The data hold 200,000 to 250,000 clones, with around 80% observed a single time. Sequencing was performed on peripheral blood. These receptors originate from a woman in her thirties with COVID-19, enrolled during active disease. CDR3s leave out the opening cysteine and the closing phenylalanine or tryptophan. A D gene is named only where the DNA matches it firmly. Expanded clones get a size class; other rows say once, few or many, or leave the size out.

>NA|TRBV28|NA|TRBJ1-1
ASTRVLREAF
>TRBD1|TRBV7-9|NA|TRBJ1-4
ASSLGQGARTNEKLF
>TRBD1|TRBV5-6|NA|TRBJ1-1
ASSRRAGGNTEAF
>NA|TRBV29-1|NA|TRBJ2-6
SVERGSTSGANVLT
>TRBD1|TRBV4-2|NA|TRBJ2-7
ASSQAGTGAYEQY
>NA|TRBV24-1|NA|TRBJ2-1
ATSGPPGGEQF
>TRBD1|TRBV6-5|NA|TRBJ1-1
ASRETGTGGFEAF
>NA|TRBV7-9|NA|TRBJ2-7
ASSIGMTYEQY
>NA|TRBV21-1|NA|TRBJ2-2
ASSTGRWDRGPPGEELF
>TRBD2|TRBV9|NA|TRBJ2-1
ASSPHWAGVVNEQF
>NA|TRBV10-3|NA|TRBJ1-6
ATLGGKENSPLH
>NA|TRBV7-9|once|TRBJ1-2
ASSSGPDLTYGYT
>NA|TRBV6-6|NA|TRBJ2-5
ASSRALLLETQY
>TRBD2|TRBV7-3|NA|TRBJ2-3
ASSLSGGNSGSTDTQY
>TRBD1|TRBV11-3|once|TRBJ2-3
ASSLGDRGSTDTQY
>NA|TRBV3-1/TRBV3-2|NA|TRBJ2-7
ASSQDRGQSSYEQY
>TRBD1|TRBV18|NA|TRBJ1-5
ASSLSDRDQPQH
>NA|TRBV5-4|NA|TRBJ1-2
ASSQQGIHGYT
>TRBD2|TRBV4-3|NA|TRBJ2-1
ASSQVSGSWDEQF
>NA|TRBV13|NA|TRBJ2-3
ASSSNREGGDWGTDTQY
>NA|TRBV5-1|NA|TRBJ2-7
ASSLTGSSYEQY
>NA|TRBV19|NA|TRBJ2-5
ASSSQQGLQETQY
>NA|TRBV19|NA|TRBJ1-3
ASSGSSGNTIY
>TRBD1|TRBV5-6|NA|TRBJ1-1
AGGTGENTEAF
>TRBD1|TRBV27|few|TRBJ1-2
ASSRGQGGGYT
>TRBD2|TRBV7-9|NA|TRBJ2-2
ASSLGAGTTGELF
>TRBD2|TRBV19|NA|TRBJ2-1
ASSIGSGVVYEQF
>NA|TRBV4-3|NA|TRBJ2-2
ASSQDRFAGELF
>TRBD1|TRBV2|NA|TRBJ2-7
ASRLQGTGEQY
>NA|TRBV5-4|NA|TRBJ2-4
ASSLGGVGKNIQY
>NA|TRBV6-5|NA|TRBJ1-5
ASSYKGDYSNQPQH
>NA|TRBV5-1|NA|TRBJ2-5
ASSLGAASSQETQY
>TRBD1|TRBV5-6|few|TRBJ1-6
ASRQGARSPLH
>TRBD1|TRBV19|NA|TRBJ2-1
ASSVGQGTYNEQF
>NA|TRBV30|few|TRBJ1-6
AWSVQVYNSPLH
>TRBD2|TRBV5-1|NA|TRBJ2-1
ASSSGLAGSNEQF
>NA|TRBV28|NA|TRBJ1-5
ASSGLTLGQPQH
>TRBD2|TRBV7-2|NA|TRBJ2-1
ASSLSFAGGNNEQF
>NA|TRBV7-9|NA|TRBJ2-3
ASSFSIGASTDTQY
>NA|TRBV7-2|once|TRBJ1-1
ASSFSGGDTEAF
>NA|TRBV18|few|TRBJ1-2
ASSAGQGWSYGYT
>TRBD1|TRBV30|once|TRBJ1-5
AWSRDRVRQPQH